This T cell receptor beta chain was documented in a study of radiation and T cells in renal cell carcinoma. Whole-study context: Nephrectomy followed 15 Gy stereotactic body radiation by 4 weeks.

TCRdb's copy holds only in-frame clones and misses some; the assay was immunoSEQ multiplex PCR. This sample has 150,000 to 160,000 clones, with approximately 90% found just once. Germline V lookup: CDR1 MNHEY, CDR2 SVGAGI. Losses at the gene ends were 6 bases for V and 8 bases for J; bases not matched to a gene: 3. The CDR3 consists of 12 residues. Study observations and caveats: In blood, top tumor clones expanded by 2 weeks, shrinking by 4.

Documented time point: blood 2 weeks post-SBRT. Treatment in this sample: 15 Gy SBRT to primary tumor, nephrectomy 4 weeks later. Radiation-treated patients gave blood at baseline, week 2 and week 4. The tumor was a clear cell renal cell carcinoma. With regard to this clone: Its antigen is undetermined.

The sequencing here drew on blood, taken from a patient whose treatment included radiotherapy and nephrectomy. The chain couples TRBV6-5 to TRBJ1-4, with 7 bases identical to TRBD1. This TCR was recovered from a woman between 50 and 59 years old with renal cell carcinoma. As DNA, the CDR3 is TGTGCCAGCAGGGCAGGGGGGGAAAAACTGTTTTTT. Encoded protein: CASRAGGEKLFF.